The T cell receptor beta chain under discussion was sequenced for a study of PD-1 blockade in mismatch repair-deficient tumors. Study-wide findings and caveats: Tumor-resident clones, often undetectable pretreatment in blood, expanded then contracted after pembrolizumab.

Every patient had mismatch repair deficiency by PCR or immunohistochemistry. TCR sequencing covered a few patients who responded to pembrolizumab. On this clone itself: Antigen specificity is unknown.

CDR1 and CDR2 from the germline V gene are SGHVS and FQNEAQ. J was trimmed by 5 bases and V by 6 bases; bases with no gene match: 7. This CDR3 contains 14 residues. Measured with immunoSEQ multiplex PCR; TCRdb has only the in-frame clones, and not every one. Of 130,000 or so clones in the sample, roughly 86% were seen once. This rearrangement joins TRBV7-8 to TRBJ2-7, with 10 bases aligning to TRBD2. The sequence was obtained from an adult with mismatch repair-deficient cancer. This specimen was peripheral blood, taken 44 weeks after starting pembrolizumab. The CDR3 nucleotides read TGTGCCAGCAGTCCAAGCGGGAGGGGAGACGAGCAGTACTTC. Amino acids: CASSPSGRGDEQYF.